This TCR beta chain was sequenced in a study of Ad26.COV2.S vaccination and SARS-CoV-2 variants. The V gene's germline CDR1 is SGHNT and CDR2 YYREEE (reference sequence). V lost 4 bases, J lost 8 bases, and 11 bases stayed unmatched. The CDR3 totals 14 residues. Noted treatment: roughly 18 received Ad26.COV2.S at low or high dose, single or two shots; 5 received placebo; per-sample allocation not given. The study sampled participants on day 63 after the first vaccine or placebo injection. Participants' vaccine, an Ad26 vector, delivered Wuhan-strain SARS-CoV-2 spike. Only in-frame clones appear in the TCRdb table, and some are missing; sequencing was by immunoSEQ multiplex PCR. The data show hundreds of thousands of clones, more than 70% seen once. The sample holds a few counts of this clone.

This chain links TRBV5-4 with TRBJ1-2; 7 nucleotides match TRBD1. The TCR originated in a person between 18 and 65 years old who received the Ad26.COV2.S COVID-19 vaccine or a placebo. The sample here was peripheral blood, taken in a trial of Ad26.COV2.S vaccine versus placebo. CDR3 region: CASSASPDRAGYTF. DNA of the CDR3: TGTGCCAGCAGCGCTTCTCCCGACAGGGCGGGCTACACCTTC.